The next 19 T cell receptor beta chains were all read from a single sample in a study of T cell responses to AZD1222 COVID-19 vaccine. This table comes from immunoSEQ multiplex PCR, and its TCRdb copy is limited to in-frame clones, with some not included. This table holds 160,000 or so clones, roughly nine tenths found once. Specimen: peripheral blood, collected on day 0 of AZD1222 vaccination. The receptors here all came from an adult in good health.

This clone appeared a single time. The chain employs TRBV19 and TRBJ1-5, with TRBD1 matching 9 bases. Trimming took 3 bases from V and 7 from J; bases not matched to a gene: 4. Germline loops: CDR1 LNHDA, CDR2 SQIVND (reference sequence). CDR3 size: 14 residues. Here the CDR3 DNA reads TGTGCCAGTAGTATTCGGGACAGGGTACAGCCCCAGCATTTT. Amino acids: CASSIRDRVQPQHF.

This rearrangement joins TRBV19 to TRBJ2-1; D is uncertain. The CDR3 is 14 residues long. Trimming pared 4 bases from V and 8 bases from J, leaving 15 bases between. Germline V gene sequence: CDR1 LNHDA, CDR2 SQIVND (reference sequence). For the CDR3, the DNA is TGTGCCAGTAGTAGTGGGCATAGGCAAGATGAGCAGTTCTTC. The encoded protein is CASSSGHRQDEQFF.

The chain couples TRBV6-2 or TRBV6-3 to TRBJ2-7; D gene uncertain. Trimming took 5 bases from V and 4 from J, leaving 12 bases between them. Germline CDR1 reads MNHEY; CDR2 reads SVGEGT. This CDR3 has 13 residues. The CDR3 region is CASSLTEIYEQYF. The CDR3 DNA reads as TGTGCCAGCAGTCTAACAGAAATATACGAGCAGTACTTC.

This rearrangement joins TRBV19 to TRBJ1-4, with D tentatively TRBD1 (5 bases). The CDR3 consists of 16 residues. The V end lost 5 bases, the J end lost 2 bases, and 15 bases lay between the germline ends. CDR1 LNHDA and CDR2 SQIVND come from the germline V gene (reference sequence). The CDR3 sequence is CASSAGTASTNEKLFF. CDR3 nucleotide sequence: TGTGCCAGTAGTGCCGGGACGGCCTCTACTAATGAAAAACTGTTTTTT.

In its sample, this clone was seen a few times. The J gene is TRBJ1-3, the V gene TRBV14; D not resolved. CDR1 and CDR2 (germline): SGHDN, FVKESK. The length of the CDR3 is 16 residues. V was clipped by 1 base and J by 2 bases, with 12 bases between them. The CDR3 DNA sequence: TGTGCCAGCAGCCAAGGCCGCCTACGGCCTGGAAACACCATATATTTT. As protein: CASSQGRLRPGNTIYF.

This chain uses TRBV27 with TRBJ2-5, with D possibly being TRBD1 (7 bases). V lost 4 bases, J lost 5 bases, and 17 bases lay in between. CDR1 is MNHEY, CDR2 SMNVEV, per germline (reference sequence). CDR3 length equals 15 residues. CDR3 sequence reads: CASSSSLQGRETQYF. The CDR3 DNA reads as TGTGCCAGCAGTTCCTCTTTACAGGGGAGGGAGACCCAGTACTTC.

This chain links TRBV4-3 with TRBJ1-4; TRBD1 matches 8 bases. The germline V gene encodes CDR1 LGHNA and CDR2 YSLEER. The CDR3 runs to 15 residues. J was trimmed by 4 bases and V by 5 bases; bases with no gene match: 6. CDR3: CASSEQGVINEKLFF. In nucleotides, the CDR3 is TGCGCCAGCAGCGAACAGGGGGTCATTAATGAAAAACTGTTTTTT.

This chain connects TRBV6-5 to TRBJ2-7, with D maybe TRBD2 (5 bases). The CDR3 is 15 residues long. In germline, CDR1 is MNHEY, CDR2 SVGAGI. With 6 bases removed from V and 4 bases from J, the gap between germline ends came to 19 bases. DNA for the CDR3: TGTGCCAGCAGCCCAGGCCGAGGGAGCATGTACGAGCAGTACTTC. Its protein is CASSPGRGSMYEQYF.

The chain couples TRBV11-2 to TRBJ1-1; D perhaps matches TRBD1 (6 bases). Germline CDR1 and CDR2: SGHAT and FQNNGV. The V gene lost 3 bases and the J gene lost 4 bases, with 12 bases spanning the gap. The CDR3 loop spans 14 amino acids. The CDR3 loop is CASSLGAWGTEAFF. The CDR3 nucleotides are TGTGCCAGCAGCTTGGGGGCTTGGGGCACTGAAGCTTTCTTT.

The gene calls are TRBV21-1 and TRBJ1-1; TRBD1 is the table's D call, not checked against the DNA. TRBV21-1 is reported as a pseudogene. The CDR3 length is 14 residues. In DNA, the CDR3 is TGTGCCAGCAGCAACAGGGGAAGAAACACTGAAGCTTTCTTT. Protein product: CASSNRGRNTEAFF.

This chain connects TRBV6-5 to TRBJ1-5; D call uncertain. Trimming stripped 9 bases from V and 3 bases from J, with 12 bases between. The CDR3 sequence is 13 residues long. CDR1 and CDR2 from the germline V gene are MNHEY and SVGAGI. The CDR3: CARWVVNNQPQHF. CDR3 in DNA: TGTGCCAGGTGGGTTGTAAACAATCAGCCCCAGCATTTT.

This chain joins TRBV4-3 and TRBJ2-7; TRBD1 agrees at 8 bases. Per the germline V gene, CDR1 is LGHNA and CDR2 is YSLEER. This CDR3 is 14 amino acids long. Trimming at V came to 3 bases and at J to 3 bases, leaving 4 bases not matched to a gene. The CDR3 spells CASSQRQGLYEQYF. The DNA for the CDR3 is TGCGCCAGCAGCCAGAGACAGGGGCTCTACGAGCAGTACTTC.

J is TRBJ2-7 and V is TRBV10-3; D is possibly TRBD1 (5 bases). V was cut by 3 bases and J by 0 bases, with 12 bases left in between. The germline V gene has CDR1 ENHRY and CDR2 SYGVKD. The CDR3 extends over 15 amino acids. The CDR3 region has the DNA TGTGCCATCAGTGATGGGGCTGGCTTCTCCTACGAGCAGTACTTC. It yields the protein CAISDGAGFSYEQYF.

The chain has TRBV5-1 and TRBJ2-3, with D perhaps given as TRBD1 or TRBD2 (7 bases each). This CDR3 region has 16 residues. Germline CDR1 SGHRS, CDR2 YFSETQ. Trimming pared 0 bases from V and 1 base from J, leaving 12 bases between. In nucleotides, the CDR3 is TGCGCCAGCAGCTTGGGACAGGGAGGGGGCACAGATACGCAGTATTTT. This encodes CASSLGQGGGTDTQYF.

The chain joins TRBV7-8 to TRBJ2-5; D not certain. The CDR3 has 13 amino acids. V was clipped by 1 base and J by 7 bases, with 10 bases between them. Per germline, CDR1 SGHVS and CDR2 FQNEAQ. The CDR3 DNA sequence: TGTGCCAGCAGCTTAGGCGGCCTGGGGACCCAGTACTTC. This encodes CASSLGGLGTQYF. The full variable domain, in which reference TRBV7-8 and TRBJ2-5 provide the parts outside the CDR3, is GAGVSQSPRYKVAKRGQDVALRCDPISGHVSLFWYQQALGQGPEFLTYFQNEAQLDKSGLPSDRFFAERPEGSVSTLKIQRTQQEDSAVYLCASSLGGLGTQYFGPGTRLLVL.

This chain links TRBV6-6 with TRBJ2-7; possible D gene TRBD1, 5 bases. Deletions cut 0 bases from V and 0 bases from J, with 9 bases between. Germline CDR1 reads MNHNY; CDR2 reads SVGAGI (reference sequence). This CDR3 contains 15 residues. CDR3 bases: TGTGCCAGCAGTTACTCGACAGATCCCTCCTACGAGCAGTACTTC. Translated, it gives CASSYSTDPSYEQYF.

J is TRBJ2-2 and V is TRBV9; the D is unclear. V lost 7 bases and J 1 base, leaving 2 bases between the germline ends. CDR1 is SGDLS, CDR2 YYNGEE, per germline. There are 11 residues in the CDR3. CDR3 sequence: CASQNTGELFF. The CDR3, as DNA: TGTGCCAGCCAGAACACCGGGGAGCTGTTTTTT.

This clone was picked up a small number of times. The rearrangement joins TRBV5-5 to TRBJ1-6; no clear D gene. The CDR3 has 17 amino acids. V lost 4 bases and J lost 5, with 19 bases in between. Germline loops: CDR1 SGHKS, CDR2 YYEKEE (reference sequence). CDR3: CASSPLDLGRNNSPLHF. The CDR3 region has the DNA TGTGCCAGCAGCCCACTGGATCTGGGGAGAAATAATTCACCCCTCCACTTT.

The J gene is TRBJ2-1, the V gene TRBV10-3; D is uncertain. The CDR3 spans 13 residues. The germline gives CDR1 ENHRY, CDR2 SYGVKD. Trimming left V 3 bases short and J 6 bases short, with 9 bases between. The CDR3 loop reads CAISEDGVNEQFF. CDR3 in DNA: TGTGCCATCAGTGAAGATGGAGTCAATGAGCAGTTCTTC.